This T cell receptor beta chain was obtained from a study of breast tumors, draining lymph nodes, adjacent tissues. In its sample, this clonotype was seen once. The V and J ends lost 4 bases and 9 bases, in that order; junction bases with no gene match: 17. This CDR3 is 17 amino acids long. Per the germline V gene, CDR1 is SNHLY and CDR2 is FYNNEI. TCRdb analysed the multiplex PCR reads with MiXCR anew, one entry per CDR3 protein. The data contain fewer than 25,000 distinct CDR3 sequences, approximately 75% of them singletons. The origin of this receptor is a female donor with breast cancer. Some clones in this sample may be carry-over from other donors' samples. This chain joins TRBV2 and TRBJ2-1, with 8 bases identical to TRBD1. Sequencing was done on a sample of tumor-adjacent breast tissue. The CDR3 sequence: CASSVLAPQGGLAEQFF. DNA of the CDR3: TGTGCCAGCAGTGTTTTGGCCCCACAGGGGGGTTTAGCTGAGCAGTTCTTC.